The 21 T cell receptor beta chains below come from one sample, sequenced in a study of blood T cell repertoires in COVID-19. Repertoires were generated with immunoSEQ multiplex PCR, while TCRdb's copy carries only in-frame clones and drops some. The table lists 450,000 or so clones, around 90% of them singletons. The sample was peripheral blood. The source is a man aged 18 to 30 with COVID-19, enrolled during active disease.

J is TRBJ2-3 and V is TRBV9; D is possibly TRBD2 (7 bases). The CDR3 runs 18 residues. V gave up 1 base and J gave up 2 bases, with 20 bases separating them. CDR1 SGDLS and CDR2 YYNGEE come from the germline V gene. CDR3 nucleotide sequence: TGTGCCAGCAGCGTAAGGCCGGGGGGCACCTTTAACACAGATACGCAGTATTTT. It encodes CASSVRPGGTFNTDTQYF. Supplemented by reference TRBV9 and TRBJ2-3, the full variable domain reads DSGVTQTPKHLITATGQRVTLRCSPRSGDLSVYWYQQSLDQGLQFLIQYYNGEERAKGNILERFSAQQFPDLHSELNLSSLELGDSALYFCASSVRPGGTFNTDTQYFGPGTRLTVL.

The rearrangement uses TRBV19 and TRBJ2-2; 10 bases match TRBD2. J gave up 3 bases and V 6 bases, and 4 bases lay outside the gene matches. Germline lookup yields CDR1 LNHDA and CDR2 SQIVND (reference sequence). The CDR3 totals 15 residues. The CDR3 reads CASRAGGPDTGELFF. The CDR3 nucleotides are TGTGCCAGTAGAGCGGGAGGGCCAGACACCGGGGAGCTGTTTTTT.

The chain is built from TRBV5-4 and TRBJ1-1; 12 bases agree with TRBD1. This CDR3 is built from 15 residues. The germline V gene encodes CDR1 SGHNT and CDR2 YYREEE (reference sequence). V lost 4 bases, J lost 10 bases, and 11 bases stayed unmatched. The CDR3: CASSRTGTGGRIAFF. CDR3 nucleotides: TGTGCCAGCAGCCGCACCGGGACAGGGGGCAGGATAGCTTTCTTT.

This chain joins TRBV5-4 and TRBJ1-2; a possible D gene is TRBD1 (6 bases). Trimming cost V 6 bases and J 8 bases, with 20 bases left between them. Germline V gives CDR1 SGHNT, CDR2 YYREEE (reference sequence). The CDR3 is made up of 14 amino acids. CDR3 amino acids: CASTTGLELDGYTF. DNA for the CDR3: TGTGCCAGCACGACAGGCCTCGAACTGGACGGCTACACCTTC.

The rearrangement links TRBV4-1 to TRBJ2-3; D possibly corresponds to TRBD2 (6 bases). There are 18 residues in the CDR3. Germline V gene data show CDR1 as MGHRA and CDR2 as YSYEKL. V lost 0 bases to trimming and J lost 1 base, with 17 bases between them. In DNA, the CDR3 is TGCGCCAGCAGCCAAGATCTCTACGCGGGGATAGGCACAGATACGCAGTATTTT. Translating gives CASSQDLYAGIGTDTQYF.

The rearrangement links TRBV23-1 to TRBJ2-5, with 7 bases that match TRBD1. TRBV23-1 is annotated as an ORF whose role is uncertain. The trim removed 8 bases at V and 0 bases at J, leaving 12 bases unmatched. This CDR3 contains 16 residues. Here the CDR3 reads CASPRRDRRYQETQYF. The CDR3 DNA reads as TGCGCCAGCCCAAGACGGGACAGACGGTACCAAGAGACCCAGTACTTC.

The rearrangement joins TRBV5-1 to TRBJ1-1; 7 bases map to TRBD1. V trimming: 4 bases; J trimming: 1 base; junction bases outside the gene matches: 4. The germline gives CDR1 SGHRS, CDR2 YFSETQ. The CDR3 is made up of 14 amino acids. CDR3: CASSRGTENTEAFF. CDR3 sequence (DNA): TGCGCCAGCAGCCGGGGGACAGAGAACACTGAAGCTTTCTTT.

This clone was observed a single time. The chain employs TRBV10-1 and TRBJ2-3; D is perhaps TRBD2 (6 bases). The CDR3 is made up of 15 amino acids. Deletions cut 2 bases from V and 0 bases from J, with 9 bases between. Germline V lookup: CDR1 WNHNN, CDR2 SYGVQD (reference sequence). In nucleotides, the CDR3 is TGCGCCAGCAGTGAGAGGGGACTGAGCACAGATACGCAGTATTTT. This gives the protein CASSERGLSTDTQYF.

This sequence joins TRBV2 and TRBJ2-1; TRBD2 aligns across 10 bases. Germline V CDR1 and CDR2: SNHLY, FYNNEI. V shed 3 bases and J 5 bases; nucleotides not matched to a gene: 7. The CDR3 totals 16 residues. CDR3 sequence reads: CASSETTSGLDNEQFF. Written as DNA, the CDR3 is TGTGCCAGCAGTGAGACGACTAGCGGGCTCGACAATGAGCAGTTCTTC.

The CDR3 is CASSQEGGSGSYEQYF. The CDR3, as DNA: TGCGCCAGCAGCCAAGAAGGCGGGAGTGGGAGCTACGAGCAGTACTTC. The V gene is TRBV4-1, the J gene TRBJ2-7, with 7 bases fitting TRBD2. Germline V CDR1 and CDR2: MGHRA, YSYEKL. The CDR3 covers 16 residues. V dropped 0 bases and J dropped 3; count of bases not matched to a gene: 8.

V usage is TRBV3-1 (or the pseudogene TRBV3-2) and J usage is TRBJ2-3; TRBD2 might be the D (6 bases). The germline V gene encodes CDR1 LGHDT and CDR2 YNNKEL (reference sequence). Trimming took 4 bases from V and 1 from J, leaving 9 bases between them. This CDR3 region has 14 residues. The CDR3 DNA sequence: TGTGCCAGCAGCCGAACGGGGGGCACAGATACGCAGTATTTT. Translating it yields CASSRTGGTDTQYF.

The chain is built from TRBV12-3 or TRBV12-4 and TRBJ2-5, with D unresolved. Trimming removed 5 bases at V and 5 bases at J, with 6 bases between. The CDR3 length is 11 residues. CDR3 sequence (DNA): TGTGCCAGCAGTACAATGGAGACCCAGTACTTC. It translates to CASSTMETQYF.

The chain carries TRBV24-1 and TRBJ2-3; 9 bases agree with TRBD1. CDR1 KGHDR and CDR2 SFDVKD come from the germline V gene. After removal of 9 bases from V and 6 bases from J, the junction contained 6 bases not matched to a gene. The CDR3 spans 13 residues. CDR3: CATQGQGFDTQYF. CDR3 DNA: TGTGCCACCCAAGGACAGGGGTTCGATACGCAGTATTTT.

As to this clone: The identical CDR3 is also encoded by other nucleotide sequences in the sample. The chain links TRBV6-5 to TRBJ1-5, with D possibly TRBD1 on 5 matching bases. This CDR3 has 14 residues. Deletions cut 0 bases from V and 6 bases from J, with 9 bases between. Germline V gene data show CDR1 as MNHEY and CDR2 as SVGAGI. CDR3 region: CASSYSRGSQPQHF. As DNA, the CDR3 is TGTGCCAGCAGTTACTCGCGGGGGAGTCAGCCCCAGCATTTT.

The rearrangement joins TRBV7-8 to TRBJ2-1, with 9 bases identical to TRBD2. Germline V lookup: CDR1 SGHVS, CDR2 FQNEAQ. V shed 2 bases and J 9 bases; nucleotides not matched to a gene: 14. The CDR3 length is 17 residues. The CDR3 sequence is CASSLRREGPIPGEQFF. As DNA, the CDR3 is TGTGCCAGCAGCTTACGGCGGGAGGGTCCTATCCCGGGTGAGCAGTTCTTC.

The chain has TRBV10-2 and TRBJ2-7, with 9 bases matching TRBD2. Germline CDR1 is WSHSY and CDR2 is SAAADI. CDR3 length: 15 amino acids. V was pared by 1 base and J by 4 bases, with 5 bases of the junction left unmatched. CDR3 DNA sequence: TGCGCCAGCAGTGAGTTGGCTAGCGGGACTTACGAGCAGTACTTC. This codes for CASSELASGTYEQYF.

The chain links TRBV12-3 or TRBV12-4 to TRBJ2-5; D gene ambiguous. Between the trimmed V and J ends, which lost 2 bases and 9 bases, there was a span of 7 bases. The CDR3 loop spans 11 amino acids. CDR3 nucleotides: TGTGCCAGCAGTTTATCCCATGCCCAGTACTTC. Translated, it gives CASSLSHAQYF.

The V call is TRBV6-5, the J call TRBJ1-1, with TRBD1 as a possible D gene (6 bases). CDR1 and CDR2 (germline): MNHEY, SVGAGI. CDR3 length equals 13 residues. V was cut by 4 bases and J by 7 bases, with 13 bases left in between. In DNA form, the CDR3 reads TGTGCCAGCAGTTTACAACAGGGTATTGAAGCTTTCTTT. Translating it yields CASSLQQGIEAFF.

This clone was seen more than once but under ten times. V gene TRBV5-1 combines with J gene TRBJ2-5, with TRBD2 as a possible D gene (5 bases). With 4 bases removed from V and 2 bases from J, the gap between germline ends came to 9 bases. The CDR3 is 13 amino acids. Germline CDR1 SGHRS, CDR2 YFSETQ. Here the CDR3 reads CASSGGFQETQYF. The DNA of the CDR3 is TGCGCCAGCAGCGGAGGTTTTCAAGAGACCCAGTACTTC.

V gene TRBV11-3 combines with J gene TRBJ2-2; possibly TRBD1 for D (5 bases). In germline, CDR1 is SGHNT, CDR2 YENEEA. The CDR3 covers 13 residues. With 3 bases removed from V and 4 bases from J, the gap between germline ends came to 6 bases. CDR3 DNA sequence: TGTGCCAGCAGCTTTACAGGCACCGGGGAGCTGTTTTTT. Encoded protein: CASSFTGTGELFF.

This clone was seen only once. V is TRBV5-1 and J is TRBJ2-5, with TRBD2 identical over 7 bases. This CDR3 is built from 15 residues. Germline V gene lookup returns CDR1 SGHRS and CDR2 YFSETQ. The V segment lost 4 bases and the J segment 5 bases; nucleotides outside the gene matches: 11. The CDR3 DNA reads TGCGCCAGCAGCGGGGAGGGCGCAGGGACGGAGACCCAGTACTTC. This codes for CASSGEGAGTETQYF.